This entry features one TCR beta chain sequence. Antigen specificity is unknown. The CDR3 extends over 17 amino acids. Looked up from germline, CDR1 is SEHNR and CDR2 is FQNEAQ (reference sequence). Trimming shortened V by 4 bases and J by 0 bases, and 13 bases separated the two germline ends. The sample originates from a study of T cell responses to AZD1222 COVID-19 vaccine. Overall study context: Analyses pooled second doses at about 4 or about 12 weeks.

Study conclusions and caveats: Clonal diversity was possibly underestimated; the donors were predominantly white British and more often female. Mapped onto spike, vaccine-associated CD4 TCRs spanned it and were dominant at 160-218 and 743-854. Breadth and depth of Spike-specific TCRs rose after two AZD1222 doses.

Method: immunoSEQ multiplex PCR; TCRdb's copy keeps in-frame clones and lacks some. The sample lists over 95,000 clones, 87% occurring once. The sequenced sample was peripheral blood, obtained on day 0 of AZD1222 vaccination. The sequence came from an adult in good health. The chain has TRBV7-9 and TRBJ2-6, with D maybe TRBD2 (6 bases). The CDR3 sequence: CASSYRDGSSGANVLTF. The CDR3 nucleotides are TGTGCCAGCAGCTACCGGGACGGGAGCTCTGGGGCCAACGTCCTGACTTTC.